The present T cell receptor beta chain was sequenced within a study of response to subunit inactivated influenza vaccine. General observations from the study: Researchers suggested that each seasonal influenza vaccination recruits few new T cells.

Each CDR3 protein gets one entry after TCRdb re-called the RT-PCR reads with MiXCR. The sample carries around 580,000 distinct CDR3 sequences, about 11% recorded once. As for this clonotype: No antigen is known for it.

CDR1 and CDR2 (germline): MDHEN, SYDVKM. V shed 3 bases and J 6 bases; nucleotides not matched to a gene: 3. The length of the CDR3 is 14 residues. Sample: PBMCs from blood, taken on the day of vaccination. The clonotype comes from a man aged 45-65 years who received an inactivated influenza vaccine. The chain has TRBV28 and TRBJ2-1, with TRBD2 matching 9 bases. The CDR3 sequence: CASSFLLAGNEQFF. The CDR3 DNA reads TGTGCCAGCAGTTTTCTACTAGCGGGCAATGAGCAGTTCTTC.